The 15 T cell receptor beta chains listed next were all sequenced from one sample in a study of technical replicates of blood from a handful of donors. Clones were read by immunoSEQ multiplex PCR, and TCRdb kept only the in-frame ones, dropping some. The repertoire holds 80,000 or so clones, with 95% to 98% as singletons. What was sequenced was T cells isolated from PBMCs. The source of these receptors is a human donor in good health.

The V and J genes are TRBV5-1 and TRBJ1-2; D unclear. The germline gives CDR1 SGHRS, CDR2 YFSETQ. The CDR3 consists of 14 residues. V lost 0 bases and J lost 1, with 7 bases in between. The CDR3 reads CASSLAGINYGYTF. The DNA for the CDR3 is TGCGCCAGCAGCTTGGCCGGGATTAACTATGGCTACACCTTC. Full variable domain (rest looked up from reference TRBV5-1 and TRBJ1-2): KAGVTQTPRYLIKTRGQQVTLSCSPISGHRSVSWYQQTPGQGLQFLFEYFSETQRNKGNFPGRFSGRQFSNSRSEMNVSTLELGDSALYLCASSLAGINYGYTFGSGTRLTVV.

The chain carries TRBV5-5 and TRBJ1-2; 9 bases match TRBD1. Germline-derived CDR1 and CDR2 are SGHKS and YYEKEE (reference sequence). V shed 3 bases, J shed 1 base, and the junction held 7 bases outside the gene matches. The CDR3 spans 16 residues. CDR3 DNA sequence: TGTGCCAGCAGCTGGGGACAGGGAGGGGATAACTATGGCTACACCTTC. Its translation: CASSWGQGGDNYGYTF.

The J gene is TRBJ2-7, the V gene TRBV11-3; D not resolved. The CDR3 sequence is 13 residues long. V shed 4 bases and J shed 2 bases, with 9 bases lying between them. Germline V gene data show CDR1 as SGHNT and CDR2 as YENEEA. Here the CDR3 DNA reads TGTGCCAGCAGCTCCTCGAGTACCTACGAGCAGTACTTC. It is translated as CASSSSSTYEQYF.

The chain uses TRBV18 and TRBJ2-7; TRBD2 is a possible D gene (6 bases). Germline V CDR1 and CDR2: KGHSH, LQKENI. Trimming stripped 6 bases from V and 4 bases from J, with 16 bases between. The CDR3 is made up of 14 amino acids. This CDR3 reads CASSSPAEGYEQYF. As DNA, the CDR3 is TGTGCCAGCTCTTCTCCCGCGGAGGGGTACGAGCAGTACTTC.

V gene TRBV28 combines with J gene TRBJ1-5, with D possibly being TRBD1 (5 bases). V was cut by 3 bases and J by 2 bases, with 14 bases left in between. The CDR3 has 16 residues. Germline assignment: CDR1 MDHEN and CDR2 SYDVKM. The CDR3 loop reads CASSFHDSSRNQPQHF. The CDR3 bases are TGTGCCAGCAGTTTCCACGACAGTAGTCGCAATCAGCCCCAGCATTTT. The whole variable domain, remainder taken from reference TRBV28 and TRBJ1-5, is DVKVTQSSRYLVKRTGEKVFLECVQDMDHENMFWYRQDPGLGLRLIYFSYDVKMKEKGDIPEGYSVSREKKERFSLILESASTNQTSMYLCASSFHDSSRNQPQHFGDGTRLSIL.

This chain joins TRBV19 and TRBJ1-2; D is uncertain. Germline V gene lookup returns CDR1 LNHDA and CDR2 SQIVND (reference sequence). CDR3 length: 14 amino acids. V was trimmed by 0 bases and J by 2 bases, leaving 7 bases between them. CDR3 sequence: CASSIDPGNYGYTF. The CDR3 coding sequence is TGTGCCAGTAGTATAGATCCGGGGAACTATGGCTACACCTTC.

V usage is TRBV10-3 and J usage is TRBJ2-7, with D perhaps TRBD2 (7 bases). The CDR3 is made up of 14 amino acids. Trimming shortened V by 8 bases and J by 1 base, and 15 bases separated the two germline ends. From germline, CDR1 is ENHRY and CDR2 SYGVKD. The CDR3 here is CAIGGRELSYEQYF. The CDR3 region has the DNA TGTGCCATCGGGGGGCGGGAGCTATCCTACGAGCAGTACTTC.

The chain joins TRBV7-2 to TRBJ1-1; 8 positions agree with TRBD1. Germline CDR1 reads SGHTA; CDR2 reads FQGNSA. CDR3 size: 14 residues. V shed 5 bases, J shed 2 bases, and the junction held 4 bases outside the gene matches. Here the CDR3 reads CASSQTGVNTEAFF. The CDR3 coding sequence is TGTGCCAGCAGCCAGACAGGGGTAAACACTGAAGCTTTCTTT.

The chain employs TRBV29-1 and TRBJ2-3, with TRBD2 identical over 12 bases. Germline lookup yields CDR1 SQVTM and CDR2 ANQGSEA. Trimming removed 4 bases from V and 4 bases from J; junction bases left unmatched: 6. The CDR3 has 15 amino acids. DNA for the CDR3: TGCAGCGTTGTTGGACTAGCGGGACTCTCAGATACGCAGTATTTT. Its protein is CSVVGLAGLSDTQYF.

The V call is TRBV19, the J call TRBJ2-7; the D gene is possibly TRBD1 (6 bases). The CDR3 is 12 residues long. Trimming removed 6 bases at V and 7 bases at J, with 13 bases between. Germline CDR1 is LNHDA and CDR2 is SQIVND (reference sequence). In DNA, the CDR3 is TGTGCCAGTAGCTCGAGGGGGAGAGAGCAGTACTTC. Its protein is CASSSRGREQYF.

This rearrangement joins TRBV11-2 to TRBJ2-2; D remains ambiguous. V shed 1 base and J shed 5 bases, with 5 bases lying between them. Germline CDR1 reads SGHAT; CDR2 reads FQNNGV. This CDR3 comprises 13 residues. In DNA form, the CDR3 reads TGTGCCAGCAGCTTAGGTTCTACCGGGGAGCTGTTTTTT. Translated, it gives CASSLGSTGELFF.

This chain connects TRBV6-5 to TRBJ2-1; 10 nucleotides align to TRBD2. CDR3 length equals 15 residues. Trimming took 0 bases from V and 9 from J; bases not matched to a gene: 5. Looked up from germline, CDR1 is MNHEY and CDR2 is SVGAGI. CDR3 amino acids: CASSYSAGGRGEQFF. As DNA, the CDR3 is TGTGCCAGCAGTTACTCAGCGGGAGGGCGCGGTGAGCAGTTCTTC.

This clone occurred once. V gene TRBV19 combines with J gene TRBJ2-5; no clear D. The CDR3 sequence is 14 residues long. Per the germline V gene, CDR1 is LNHDA and CDR2 is SQIVND (reference sequence). V was shortened by 5 bases and J by 0 bases, with 10 bases between the two germline ends. The CDR3 protein is CASSFGQYQETQYF. In nucleotides, the CDR3 is TGTGCCAGTAGTTTTGGCCAGTACCAAGAGACCCAGTACTTC.

The V gene is TRBV2, the J gene TRBJ2-1; 10 positions match TRBD1. Looked up from germline, CDR1 is SNHLY and CDR2 is FYNNEI. This CDR3 comprises 15 residues. The V and J ends lost 4 bases and 9 bases, in that order; junction bases with no gene match: 9. The CDR3 sequence is CASSGDRGLVGEQFF. The CDR3 DNA reads as TGTGCCAGCAGTGGGGACAGGGGCTTAGTGGGTGAGCAGTTCTTC.

The J gene is TRBJ1-2, the V gene TRBV6-6; D is possibly TRBD1 (5 bases). The CDR3 is 14 amino acids. Germline lookup yields CDR1 MNHNY and CDR2 SVGAGI (reference sequence). V was shortened by 0 bases and J by 7 bases, with 12 bases between the two germline ends. CDR3 residues: CASSYSSRESGYTF. The DNA of the CDR3 is TGTGCCAGCAGTTACTCGAGCAGGGAAAGTGGCTACACCTTC.